This entry describes one TCR beta chain. This clone is categorized as medium-sized (0.01 to 0.1%). Its target antigen remains unknown. The record has no base qualities; no much larger clone is one base away. CDR1 and CDR2, looked up from the germline V gene, are SGHVS and FNYEAQ. The CDR3 holds 14 amino acids from the cysteine to the phenylalanine. CDR3 DNA only is kept here, 42 bases in frame from base 1. Trimming takes 4 bases from V and 3 bases from J, and the germline ends sit 7 bases apart. The trial excluded patients who had a history of autoimmune disease or were on systemic immunosuppression. Peripheral blood for TCR sequencing was drawn from every dose cohort at baseline, at cycle 4 day 1 and at cycle 7 day 1. The samples were drawn from a first-in-human, open-label, multicenter phase I dose-escalation trial of ivuxolimab. The trial enrolled adults with locally advanced or metastatic head and neck squamous cell, hepatocellular, melanoma or renal cell carcinoma. Before TCR sequencing, CD4+ T cells and CD8+ T cells from peripheral blood were sorted into separate populations.

Genomic DNA was extracted from sorted cells for sequencing of the TCRbeta CDR3 region. TCRbeta CDR3 regions were sequenced using the immunoSEQ Assay. TCRdb limited this immuneACCESS table to in-frame rearrangements with V and J called. A share of clones is missing; checked studies link under half to unresolved V genes, and the rest is unexplained. The sample has about 65,000 clones on record, around 80% of them singletons. Together, the top ten hold approximately 1.9% of the sample. This entry is derived from a study of OX40 agonist ivuxolimab in advanced cancers. Looking at the study overall: Ivuxolimab, which targeted the costimulatory receptor OX40 (CD134), was an agonistic, fully human IgG2 monoclonal antibody. A male proportion of under 85% and a mean age of 60 years, ranging from about 20 to 79, were recorded for the dose-escalation cohort. Partial responses occurred in three dose-escalation patients, of whom one had hepatocellular carcinoma and two had cutaneous melanoma. Among the approximately 50 dose-escalation patients, about 20 had hepatocellular carcinoma, 15 or so melanoma, 9 renal cell carcinoma and 9 head and neck cancer. Intravenous ivuxolimab was administered to patients every 2 weeks at six dose levels: 0.01, 0.1, 0.3, 1.5, 3 and 10 mg/kg. The point of sequencing TCRbeta in the periphery was to test whether ivuxolimab changed TCR sequence diversity and drove clonal T-cell expansion. The monotherapy dose-escalation portion (N ≈ 50 patients) of the phase I ivuxolimab trial is reported in the paper. Prior anti-PD-1, anti-PD-L1 or anti-CTLA-4 therapy was permitted, and checkpoint inhibitors had been received by 30% to 40% of dose-escalation patients.

Study-level results and caveats: Low levels of normalized T-cell clonal expansion were also seen in some nonresponding patients. The antigen specificity of the peripheral T cells that underwent clonal expansion was not determined. In partial responders in the 0.1-3.0 mg/kg groups, normalized peripheral clonal expansion was found to be among the lowest, especially among CD8+ T cells. After ivuxolimab, more expanded clones were found on average in CD8+ T cells than in CD4+ T cells. At doses of 0.1 to 3.0 mg/kg, clonal expansion of both CD4+ and CD8+ T cells in blood was seen between baseline and week 6.

The receptor was isolated from an adult with an advanced solid tumor such as melanoma, head and neck, liver or kidney cancer. Here the sequenced sample was CD4+ or CD8+ T cells sorted from blood, taken in a trial of the OX40 agonist ivuxolimab. The rearrangement joined TRBV7-6 to TRBJ2-6, with no D gene named confidently. The nucleotide sequence is given as TGTGCCAGCAGCTCCGCGGATGGGGCCAACGTCCTGACTTTC. It specifies CASSSADGANVLTF.